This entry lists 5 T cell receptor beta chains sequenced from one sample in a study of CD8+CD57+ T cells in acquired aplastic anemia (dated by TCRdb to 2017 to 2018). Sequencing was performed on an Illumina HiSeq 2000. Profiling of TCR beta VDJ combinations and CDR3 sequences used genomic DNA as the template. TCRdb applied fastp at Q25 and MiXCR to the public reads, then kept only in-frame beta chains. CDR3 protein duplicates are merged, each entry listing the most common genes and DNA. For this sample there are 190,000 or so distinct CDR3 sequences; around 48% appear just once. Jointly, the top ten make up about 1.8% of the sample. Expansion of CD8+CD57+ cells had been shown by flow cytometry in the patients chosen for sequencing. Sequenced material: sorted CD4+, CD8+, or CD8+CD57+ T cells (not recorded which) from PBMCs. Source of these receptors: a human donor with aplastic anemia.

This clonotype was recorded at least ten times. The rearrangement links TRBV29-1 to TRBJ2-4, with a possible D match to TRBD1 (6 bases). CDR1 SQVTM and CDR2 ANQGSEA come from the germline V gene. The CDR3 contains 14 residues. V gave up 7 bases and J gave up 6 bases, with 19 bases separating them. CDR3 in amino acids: CSASRPGALNIQYF. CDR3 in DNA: TGCAGCGCCAGCCGCCCAGGGGCCTTAAACATTCAGTACTTC.

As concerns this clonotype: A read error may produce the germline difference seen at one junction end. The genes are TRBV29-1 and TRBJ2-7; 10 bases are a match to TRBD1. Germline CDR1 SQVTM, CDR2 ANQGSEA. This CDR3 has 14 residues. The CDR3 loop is CSVEGMTGGHEQYF. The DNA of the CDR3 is TGCAGCGTTGAAGGGATGACAGGGGGCCACGAGCAATACTTC.

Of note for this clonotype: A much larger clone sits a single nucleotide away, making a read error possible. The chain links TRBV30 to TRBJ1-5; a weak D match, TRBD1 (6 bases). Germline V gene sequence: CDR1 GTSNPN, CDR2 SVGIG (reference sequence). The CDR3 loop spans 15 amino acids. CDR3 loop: CARSPGTTFNQPQHF. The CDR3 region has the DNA TGTGCCCGGAGTCCCGGGACAACCTTTAATCAGCCCCAGCATTTT.

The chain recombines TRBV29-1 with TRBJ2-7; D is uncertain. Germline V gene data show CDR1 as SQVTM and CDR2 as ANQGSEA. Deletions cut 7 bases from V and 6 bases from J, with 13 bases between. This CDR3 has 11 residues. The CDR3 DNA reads TGCAGCGGGATCCATCTTGGCGAGCAGTACTTC. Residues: CSGIHLGEQYF.

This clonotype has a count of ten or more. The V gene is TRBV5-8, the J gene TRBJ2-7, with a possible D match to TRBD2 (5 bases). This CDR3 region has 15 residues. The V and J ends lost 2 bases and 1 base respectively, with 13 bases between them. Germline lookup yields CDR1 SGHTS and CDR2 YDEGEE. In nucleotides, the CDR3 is TGTGCCAGCAGCTTCGAGGGTGCATCATCCTACGAGCAGTACTTC. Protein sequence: CASSFEGASSYEQYF.